Listed below are T cell receptor beta chains from one sample, sequenced in a study of beta chain features in type 1 diabetes. Data came from immunoSEQ multiplex PCR; TCRdb stores just in-frame clones and leaves some out. The sample lists 200,000 to 250,000 clones, 27% occurring once. The sequencing input was central memory CD4+ T cells from blood. These receptors were collected from a man aged 25-45 years in good health. The CDR3 runs from the conserved cysteine through the conserved F or W. Fields, in order: clone size, V gene, CDR3 protein. Part of the rows lack a size; the others show once, few, many or a class for expanded clones.

clone_size: once
v_call: TRBV4-1
cdr3_aa: CASSEGTARSYEQYF

clone_size: .
v_call: TRBV10-2
cdr3_aa: CASSGTGGGTEAFF

clone_size: .
v_call: TRBV27
cdr3_aa: CASSSSGARHTQYF

clone_size: .
v_call: TRBV4-1
cdr3_aa: CASSQARGLSYNEQFF

clone_size: .
v_call: TRBV4-1
cdr3_aa: CASSQGSGSKYEQYF

clone_size: few
v_call: TRBV30
cdr3_aa: CAGSAGGGSTDTQYF

clone_size: few
v_call: TRBV30
cdr3_aa: CAWSTTGLREQYF

clone_size: few
v_call: TRBV29-1
cdr3_aa: CSVLPGSTGELFF

clone_size: .
v_call: TRBV30
cdr3_aa: CAWAGEYNSPLHF

clone_size: .
v_call: TRBV6-1
cdr3_aa: CASSDPGRLYEQYF

clone_size: .
v_call: TRBV4-2
cdr3_aa: CASSQRAYNEQFF

clone_size: few
v_call: TRBV2
cdr3_aa: CASSHRTAAETQYF

clone_size: few
v_call: TRBV6-5
cdr3_aa: CASSATPGQGTDYF

clone_size: once
v_call: TRBV18
cdr3_aa: CASSPPAAANEQFF

clone_size: few
v_call: TRBV14
cdr3_aa: CASSLGAPSYNEQFF

clone_size: few
v_call: TRBV29-1
cdr3_aa: CSAEPGGETQYF

clone_size: .
v_call: TRBV4-1
cdr3_aa: CASSQDETGNYGYTF

clone_size: few
v_call: TRBV27
cdr3_aa: CASSLSPTGGYEQYF

clone_size: once
v_call: TRBV18
cdr3_aa: CASSPDRVLAKNIQYF

clone_size: few
v_call: TRBV30
cdr3_aa: CAWSAPGTFFGKMNTEAFF

clone_size: .
v_call: TRBV27
cdr3_aa: CASSPNSGYEQYF

clone_size: .
v_call: TRBV18
cdr3_aa: CASSPNHVYEQYF

clone_size: .
v_call: TRBV5-1
cdr3_aa: CASSWDGQAVTSPLHF

clone_size: .
v_call: TRBV19
cdr3_aa: CASSIPGQGSRGYTF

clone_size: .
v_call: TRBV7-2
cdr3_aa: CASSSTRGARGLYF

clone_size: few
v_call: TRBV7-2
cdr3_aa: CASSLNGPIKNIQYF

clone_size: many
v_call: TRBV5-1
cdr3_aa: CASSLGGSNEKLFF

clone_size: .
v_call: TRBV29-1
cdr3_aa: CSVRQGAGQPQHF

clone_size: .
v_call: TRBV19
cdr3_aa: CASSSFNQPQHF

clone_size: few
v_call: TRBV7-9
cdr3_aa: CASSSQGLGNTEAFF

clone_size: few
v_call: TRBV15
cdr3_aa: CATSRVGWNEQFF

clone_size: many
v_call: TRBV30
cdr3_aa: CALLLAGRTDTQYF

clone_size: few
v_call: TRBV30
cdr3_aa: CAWYTPRGGNTEAFF

clone_size: .
v_call: TRBV30
cdr3_aa: CAWRAGTPGNEQFF

clone_size: few
v_call: TRBV5-1
cdr3_aa: CASSLGHTSSYEQYF

clone_size: .
v_call: TRBV10-3
cdr3_aa: CAISESSGPSTDTQYF

clone_size: few
v_call: TRBV18
cdr3_aa: CASSPARKGDTGELFF

clone_size: many
v_call: TRBV9
cdr3_aa: CASSVTYSSIQYF

clone_size: .
v_call: TRBV5-1
cdr3_aa: CASSLDSPPVDF

clone_size: .
v_call: TRBV30
cdr3_aa: CAWKPGGFGNEQFF

clone_size: many
v_call: TRBV30
cdr3_aa: CAWARGPDQTQYF

clone_size: .
v_call: TRBV2
cdr3_aa: CASSRTSTEQFF

clone_size: few
v_call: TRBV6-1
cdr3_aa: CASKTGIRAQPQHF

clone_size: few
v_call: TRBV6-6
cdr3_aa: CASSKGTAQETQYF

clone_size: .
v_call: TRBV6-6
cdr3_aa: CASSSQTGQETQYF

clone_size: .
v_call: TRBV7-9
cdr3_aa: CASSQDGGNQPQHF

clone_size: .
v_call: TRBV25-1
cdr3_aa: CASSPGTVGYTF

clone_size: few
v_call: TRBV19
cdr3_aa: CASSTREGRGTEAFF

clone_size: few
v_call: TRBV7-9
cdr3_aa: CASSLKGSPYGYTF

clone_size: few
v_call: TRBV20-1
cdr3_aa: CSAALRDEQFF

clone_size: .
v_call: TRBV6-1
cdr3_aa: CASSEAPGKDNEQFF